The 20 T cell receptor beta chains below were found in one sample sequenced in a study of cytomegalovirus exposure and HLA in healthy donors. Vbeta (60) and Jbeta (13) primers were used in the PCR. The repertoire was sequenced with immunoSEQ multiplex PCR; TCRdb's copy has only in-frame clones and lacks some. The table lists 200,000 or so clones, around 77% of them singletons. Input material: PBMCs. Receptors originate from a woman in her 30s in good health and CMV-seronegative.

This clone occurred once. The CDR3 reads CAWDSSNEKLFF. The CDR3 region has the DNA TGTGCCTGGGACAGCTCTAATGAAAAACTGTTTTTT. V and J are TRBV30 and TRBJ1-4; perhaps TRBD1 as D (5 bases). The CDR3 runs 12 residues. The V gene's germline CDR1 is GTSNPN and CDR2 SVGIG (reference sequence). Trimming left V 5 bases short and J 3 bases short, with 7 bases between.

This clone has more than one count but fewer than ten. This chain links TRBV6-6 with TRBJ1-2; D is uncertain. Trimming took 0 bases from V and 8 from J, leaving 13 bases between them. The CDR3 consists of 14 residues. The germline CDR1 and CDR2 sequences are MNHNY and SVGAGI (reference sequence). CDR3 sequence reads: CASSYSGRPRGYTF. CDR3 coding DNA: TGTGCCAGCAGTTACTCGGGCAGGCCCAGGGGCTACACCTTC.

The V gene is TRBV5-1, the J gene TRBJ2-7; D uncertain. V lost 4 bases to trimming and J lost 3 bases, with 11 bases between them. The germline V gene has CDR1 SGHRS and CDR2 YFSETQ. This CDR3 has 13 residues. The CDR3 region is CASSPVQSYEQYF. The CDR3 DNA sequence: TGCGCCAGCAGCCCTGTACAGAGCTACGAGCAGTACTTC.

This chain uses TRBV6-1 with TRBJ2-5; TRBD1 agrees at 7 bases. Germline values: CDR1 MNHNS, CDR2 SASEGT. This CDR3 is built from 13 residues. V lost 6 bases to trimming and J lost 7 bases; unmatched junction nucleotides: 8. The CDR3 sequence: CASSPDRVGTQYF. The CDR3 DNA sequence: TGTGCCAGCAGCCCAGACAGGGTGGGGACCCAGTACTTC.

V gene TRBV7-9 combines with J gene TRBJ2-3, with D hard to call. This CDR3 comprises 13 residues. With 10 bases removed from V and 0 bases from J, the gap between germline ends came to 11 bases. Germline assignment: CDR1 SEHNR and CDR2 FQNEAQ (reference sequence). CDR3 loop: CATRQVSTDTQYF. CDR3 nucleotides: TGTGCCACTCGGCAGGTGAGCACAGATACGCAGTATTTT. Looking up the rest from reference TRBV7-9 and TRBJ2-3 gives the full variable domain: DTGVSQNPRHKITKRGQNVTFRCDPISEHNRLYWYRQTLGQGPEFLTYFQNEAQLEKSRLLSDRFSAERPKGSFSTLEIQRTEQGDSAMYLCATRQVSTDTQYFGPGTRLTVL.

The CDR3 region is CASSSMGTSSTGELFF. The CDR3 DNA reads TGTGCCAGCAGCTCGATGGGGACTTCGAGCACCGGGGAGCTGTTTTTT. The chain joins TRBV11-2 to TRBJ2-2, with D possibly being TRBD2 (6 bases). The V end was cut by 4 bases, the J end by 4 bases, with 16 bases between. The CDR3 runs to 16 residues. CDR1 is SGHAT and CDR2 is FQNNGV in the germline V gene.

This clone is a singleton in its sample. CDR3 sequence: CASSYRTTTSYEQYF. The CDR3 region has the DNA TGTGCCAGCAGCTATAGGACTACCACCTCCTACGAGCAGTACTTC. The V and J genes are TRBV6-5 and TRBJ2-7; D is possibly TRBD2 (6 bases). The CDR3 runs to 15 residues. Trimming cost V 6 bases and J 0 bases, with 15 bases left between them. Per the germline V gene, CDR1 is MNHEY and CDR2 is SVGAGI.

This chain uses TRBV19 with TRBJ1-1; 9 bases line up with TRBD1. This CDR3 is 14 amino acids long. The ends lost 5 bases at V and 5 bases at J; junction bases unmatched: 6. Germline CDR1 reads LNHDA; CDR2 reads SQIVND (reference sequence). The CDR3 loop reads CASSLQGAETEAFF. The DNA for the CDR3 is TGTGCCAGTAGTCTACAGGGGGCCGAGACTGAAGCTTTCTTT.

The chain joins TRBV6-1 to TRBJ1-4; D might be TRBD1 (6 bases). The CDR3 has 17 amino acids. Germline V gene sequence: CDR1 MNHNS, CDR2 SASEGT. Trimming shortened V by 4 bases and J by 2 bases, and 17 bases separated the two germline ends. CDR3 DNA: TGTGCCAGCAGTGTCCGCATGCTTAGGGGGACTAATGAAAAACTGTTTTTT. This sequence encodes CASSVRMLRGTNEKLFF.

The chain couples TRBV13 to TRBJ2-1; 8 bases agree with TRBD1. The CDR3 totals 15 residues. Germline values: CDR1 PRHDT, CDR2 FYEKMQ (reference sequence). The junction had 5 bases not matched to a gene; V was cut back by 5 bases and J by 2 bases. This chain's CDR3 is CASSPGQETYNEQFF. DNA for the CDR3: TGTGCCAGCAGCCCGGGACAGGAGACCTACAATGAGCAGTTCTTC. The complete variable domain, with remaining parts taken from reference TRBV13 and TRBJ2-1, reads AAGVIQSPRHLIKEKRETATLKCYPIPRHDTVYWYQQGPGQDPQFLISFYEKMQSDKGSIPDRFSAQQFSDYHSELNMSSLELGDSALYFCASSPGQETYNEQFFGPGTRLTVL.

This chain joins TRBV5-6 and TRBJ2-1; 7 nucleotides match TRBD2. V trimming: 4 bases; J trimming: 8 bases; junction bases outside the gene matches: 18. There are 17 residues in the CDR3. Germline V gene lookup returns CDR1 SGHDT and CDR2 YYEEEE. The CDR3 loop is CASSLDWTRVLGHEQFF. In nucleotides, the CDR3 is TGTGCCAGCAGCCTGGACTGGACTAGGGTTCTAGGGCATGAGCAGTTCTTC.

The chain couples TRBV5-1 to TRBJ2-1; TRBD1 matches at 7 bases. J gave up 8 bases and V 4 bases, and 9 bases lay outside the gene matches. The CDR3 totals 14 residues. Germline CDR1 SGHRS, CDR2 YFSETQ. CDR3 DNA: TGCGCCAGCAGCAAAGACAGGGTGGCCGATGAGCAGTTCTTC. Its translation: CASSKDRVADEQFF.

The chain combines TRBV10-3 with TRBJ1-1; 9 bases align to TRBD1. The junction had 9 bases not matched to a gene; V was cut back by 10 bases and J by 3 bases. This CDR3 is built from 14 residues. The germline gives CDR1 ENHRY, CDR2 SYGVKD. The CDR3 region is CATRDRVGYTEAFF. The CDR3 DNA is TGTGCCACCAGGGACAGGGTGGGGTACACTGAAGCTTTCTTT.

This clone was observed once. The chain recombines TRBV5-6 with TRBJ1-1, with TRBD1 identical over 7 bases. This CDR3 region has 12 residues. The germline CDR1 and CDR2 sequences are SGHDT and YYEEEE. Unmatched junction bases numbered 2, after V lost 4 bases and J lost 5 bases. In DNA, the CDR3 is TGTGCCAGCAGCAAACAGGGGACTGAAGCTTTCTTT. This encodes CASSKQGTEAFF.

This chain links TRBV25-1 with TRBJ2-5; 9 bases agree with TRBD1. The V gene's germline CDR1 is MGHDK and CDR2 SYGVNS. With V trimmed by 4 bases and J by 0 bases, 9 bases remained unmatched. CDR3 size: 17 residues. The CDR3: CASSGRSTGGYQETQYF. The CDR3 region has the DNA TGTGCCAGCAGTGGTAGATCGACAGGGGGGTACCAAGAGACCCAGTACTTC.

This clone was observed once. The chain has TRBV9 and TRBJ2-1, with TRBD2 matching 10 bases. The CDR3 has 16 residues. V shed 2 bases and J 1 base; nucleotides not matched to a gene: 3. Germline V gene data show CDR1 as SGDLS and CDR2 as YYNGEE. In nucleotides, the CDR3 is TGTGCCAGCAGCGTTAGCGGGGGGCTATCCTACAATGAGCAGTTCTTC. This encodes CASSVSGGLSYNEQFF. The whole variable domain, remainder taken from reference TRBV9 and TRBJ2-1, is DSGVTQTPKHLITATGQRVTLRCSPRSGDLSVYWYQQSLDQGLQFLIQYYNGEERAKGNILERFSAQQFPDLHSELNLSSLELGDSALYFCASSVSGGLSYNEQFFGPGTRLTVL.

The chain couples TRBV13 to TRBJ1-6; 10 bases align to TRBD1. The CDR3 consists of 14 residues. Germline CDR1 reads PRHDT; CDR2 reads FYEKMQ (reference sequence). The ends lost 5 bases at V and 7 bases at J; junction bases unmatched: 2. The CDR3 protein is CASSLDRGNSPLHF. The DNA of the CDR3 is TGTGCCAGCAGCCTGGACAGGGGGAATTCACCCCTCCACTTT.

The chain combines TRBV2 with TRBJ1-1, with D possibly being TRBD1 (5 bases). From germline, CDR1 is SNHLY and CDR2 FYNNEI. Trimming pared 6 bases from V and 8 bases from J, leaving 10 bases between. This CDR3 comprises 11 residues. The CDR3 is CASSWTLEAFF. CDR3 coding DNA: TGTGCCAGCAGCTGGACACTAGAAGCTTTCTTT. The complete variable domain, with remaining parts taken from reference TRBV2 and TRBJ1-1, reads EPEVTQTPSHQVTQMGQEVILRCVPISNHLYFYWYRQILGQKVEFLVSFYNNEISEKSEIFDDQFSVERPDGSNFTLKIRSTKLEDSAMYFCASSWTLEAFFGQGTRLTVV.

This chain connects TRBV29-1 to TRBJ1-2, with D possibly matching TRBD1 (5 bases). In germline, CDR1 is SQVTM, CDR2 ANQGSEA. The CDR3 loop spans 16 amino acids. Trimming shortened V by 0 bases and J by 4 bases, and 18 bases separated the two germline ends. Written as DNA, the CDR3 is TGCAGCGTTGAAGATAGTCTCGGGGGTTCCTTCTATGGCTACACCTTC. Protein: CSVEDSLGGSFYGYTF. The full variable domain, with the rest looked up from reference TRBV29-1 and TRBJ1-2, is SAVISQKPSRDICQRGTSLTIQCQVDSQVTMMFWYRQQPGQSLTLIATANQGSEATYESGFVIDKFPISRPNLTFSTLTVSNMSPEDSSIYLCSVEDSLGGSFYGYTFGSGTRLTVV.

The rearrangement links TRBV13 to TRBJ2-1; D not certain. Trimming took 8 bases from V and 0 from J, leaving 17 bases between them. The CDR3 has 16 amino acids. Per germline, CDR1 PRHDT and CDR2 FYEKMQ (reference sequence). CDR3 coding DNA: TGTGCCAGCTCCTCTGCCCGGGTCACCTCCTACAATGAGCAGTTCTTC. As protein: CASSSARVTSYNEQFF.